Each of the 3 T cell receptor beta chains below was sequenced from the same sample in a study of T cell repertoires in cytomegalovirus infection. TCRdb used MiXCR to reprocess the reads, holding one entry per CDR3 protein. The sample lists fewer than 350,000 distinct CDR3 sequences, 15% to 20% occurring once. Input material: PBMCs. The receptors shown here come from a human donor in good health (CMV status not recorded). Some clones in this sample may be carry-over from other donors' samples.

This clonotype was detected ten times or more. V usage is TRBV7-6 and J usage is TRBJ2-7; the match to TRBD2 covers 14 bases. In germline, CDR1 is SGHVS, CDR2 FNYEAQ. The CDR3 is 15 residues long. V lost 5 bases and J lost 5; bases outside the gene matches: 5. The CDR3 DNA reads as TGTGCCAGCAGCCCACCGGGACTAGCGGGGGACGAGCAGTACTTC. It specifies CASSPPGLAGDEQYF.

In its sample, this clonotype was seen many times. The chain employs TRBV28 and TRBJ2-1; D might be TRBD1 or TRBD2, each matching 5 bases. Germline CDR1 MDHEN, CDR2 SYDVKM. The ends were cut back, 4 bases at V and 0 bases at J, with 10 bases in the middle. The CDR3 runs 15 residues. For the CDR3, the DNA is TGTGCCAGCAGTTCCAGGGAGAGCTCCTACAATGAGCAGTTCTTC. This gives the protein CASSSRESSYNEQFF.

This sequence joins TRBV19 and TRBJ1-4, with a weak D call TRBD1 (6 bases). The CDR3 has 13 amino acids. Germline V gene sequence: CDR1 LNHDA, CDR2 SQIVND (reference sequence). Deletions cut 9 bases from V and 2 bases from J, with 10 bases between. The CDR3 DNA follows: TGTGCCAGCGCAACAGGGACTAATGAAAAACTGTTTTTT. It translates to CASATGTNEKLFF. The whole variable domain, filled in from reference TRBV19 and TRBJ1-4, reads DGGITQSPKYLFRKEGQNVTLSCEQNLNHDAMYWYRQDPGQGLRLIYYSQIVNDFQKGDIAEGYSVSREKKESFPLTVTSAQKNPTAFYLCASATGTNEKLFFGSGTQLSVL.